In this sample, the clone carrying this TCR beta chain turned up a few times. Its antigen is undetermined. The record originates from a study of T cells in Graves' hyperthyroidism and ophthalmopathy. Study summary: The authors collected peripheral blood at initial diagnosis, before any treatment.

V gave up 11 bases and J gave up 1 base, with 14 bases separating them. Per germline, CDR1 MNHNS and CDR2 SASEGT. This CDR3 has 14 amino acids. Patients with ophthalmopathy all had a Clinical Activity Score of at least 3, a NOSPECS grade of at least 4 and duration under 3 months. In making diagnoses, clinical symptoms, serum thyroxine and TRAb, thyroid ultrasound and orbital computed tomography were all used. Study-wide results and caveats: Ophthalmopathy stood apart from stable hyperthyroidism in a 13 V-J model.

The TCR beta CDR3 regions underwent amplification using RNA transcripts as the source. First-round RT-PCR with HTBI primers amplified the TCR CDR3 region. TCRdb reanalysed the multiplex PCR reads using MiXCR and keeps one entry per CDR3 protein. The sample lists over 450,000 distinct CDR3 sequences, roughly a sixth occurring once. This TCR was sampled from a young woman with Graves' ophthalmopathy. Sequencing was carried out using blood. This chain joins TRBV6-1 and TRBJ2-2; no firm D call. This CDR3 reads CAERAMGNTGELFF. In DNA form, the CDR3 reads TGTGCCGAAAGGGCAATGGGGAACACCGGGGAGCTGTTTTTT.